Listed below are T cell receptor beta chains from one sample, sequenced in a study of CD8 T cells in ankylosing spondylitis. Each CDR3 protein gets one entry after TCRdb re-called the 5' RACE reads with MiXCR. Here the sample spans hundreds of thousands of distinct CDR3 sequences, 10% to 15% being singletons. Sequencing was done on a sample of blood, either unsorted or a sorted T cell fraction (not recorded which). Source of these receptors: a male donor with ankylosing spondylitis. The CDR3 runs from the conserved cysteine through the conserved F or W. The D gene is left open where the match is weak. Clone size is stated in some rows and not others, as once, few, many or a class when expanded.

v_gene: TRBV10-3
d_gene: TRBD2
j_gene: TRBJ2-1
abundance: NA
CDR3nt: TGTGCCATCAGTGGGTTTGCTAGCGGGATGGATTACAATGAGCAGTTCTTC
CDR3aa: CAISGFASGMDYNEQFF

v_gene: TRBV7-2
d_gene: TRBD2
j_gene: TRBJ2-1
abundance: NA
CDR3nt: TGTGCCAGCAGCTCCCGGACTAGCGGGAGGAACTTCAATGAGCAGTTCTTC
CDR3aa: CASSSRTSGRNFNEQFF

v_gene: TRBV4-3
d_gene: NA
j_gene: TRBJ1-2
abundance: few
CDR3nt: TGCGCCAGCAGCCCCAGGACAGAGTTTTATGGCTACACCTTC
CDR3aa: CASSPRTEFYGYTF

v_gene: TRBV3-1
d_gene: NA
j_gene: TRBJ2-1
abundance: few
CDR3nt: TGTGCCAGCAGCCATTCCACGCCCGGACCAACCTACAATGAGCAGTTCTTC
CDR3aa: CASSHSTPGPTYNEQFF

v_gene: TRBV6-2/TRBV6-3
d_gene: NA
j_gene: TRBJ2-3
abundance: few
CDR3nt: TGTGCCAGCAGCGGAGGCGGGGATACGCAGTATTTT
CDR3aa: CASSGGGDTQYF

v_gene: TRBV19
d_gene: NA
j_gene: TRBJ1-1
abundance: NA
CDR3nt: TGTGCCAGTAGTATAGTCGCGGATTCTGAAGCTTTCTTT
CDR3aa: CASSIVADSEAFF

v_gene: TRBV11-2
d_gene: NA
j_gene: TRBJ2-5
abundance: NA
CDR3nt: TGTGCCAGCAGCTTAGAGTCTGGCCTAGCGAAAGAGACCCAGTACTTC
CDR3aa: CASSLESGLAKETQYF

v_gene: TRBV7-8
d_gene: NA
j_gene: TRBJ1-2
abundance: many
CDR3nt: TGTGCCAGCAGCCAAGCCACTAACTATGGCTACACCTTC
CDR3aa: CASSQATNYGYTF

v_gene: TRBV4-2
d_gene: TRBD1
j_gene: TRBJ2-7
abundance: NA
CDR3nt: TGTGCCAGCAGCCAAGGGAATTGGGGGACAGGCTACGAGCAGTACTTC
CDR3aa: CASSQGNWGTGYEQYF

v_gene: TRBV28
d_gene: NA
j_gene: TRBJ2-7
abundance: few
CDR3nt: TGTGCCAGCAGTTTAAAGGGACCCTCCTACGAGCAGTACTTC
CDR3aa: CASSLKGPSYEQYF

v_gene: TRBV15
d_gene: NA
j_gene: TRBJ2-2
abundance: NA
CDR3nt: TGTGCCACCAGCAGAGGACCCCGGACGACCACCGGGGAGCTGTTTTTT
CDR3aa: CATSRGPRTTTGELFF

v_gene: TRBV7-2
d_gene: NA
j_gene: TRBJ2-1
abundance: NA
CDR3nt: TGTGCCAGCAGCTCGAACAGGGAATCCTACAATGAGCAGTTCTTC
CDR3aa: CASSSNRESYNEQFF

v_gene: TRBV7-2
d_gene: NA
j_gene: TRBJ1-6
abundance: NA
CDR3nt: TGTGCCAGCAGCTTGGCCCGGGATTCACCCCTCCACTTT
CDR3aa: CASSLARDSPLHF

v_gene: TRBV28
d_gene: TRBD2
j_gene: TRBJ2-5
abundance: few
CDR3nt: TGTGCCAGCAGCTTGACTAGCGAGGAGACCCAGTACTTC
CDR3aa: CASSLTSEETQYF

v_gene: TRBV29-1
d_gene: NA
j_gene: TRBJ1-5
abundance: many
CDR3nt: TGCAGCGTTGGGGAACATAGCAATCAGCCCCAGCATTTT
CDR3aa: CSVGEHSNQPQHF

v_gene: TRBV5-1
d_gene: NA
j_gene: TRBJ2-5
abundance: NA
CDR3nt: TGCGCCAGCAGCTTCCAGGGACCCTCTGAGACCCAGTACTTC
CDR3aa: CASSFQGPSETQYF

v_gene: TRBV12-3/TRBV12-4
d_gene: NA
j_gene: TRBJ1-2
abundance: few
CDR3nt: TGTGCCAGCACCCCAGGTCGGACCAACTATGGCTACACCTTC
CDR3aa: CASTPGRTNYGYTF

v_gene: TRBV7-9
d_gene: NA
j_gene: TRBJ2-7
abundance: NA
CDR3nt: TGTGCCAGCAGTTCGAGGACAGCCGAGGGTTCCTACGAGCAGTACTTC
CDR3aa: CASSSRTAEGSYEQYF